This TCR beta chain derives from a study of T cells in Graves' hyperthyroidism and ophthalmopathy. Study-level results: Most expanded thyroid clonotypes above 0.001 recurred in blood. Through a model of 13 V-J features, ophthalmopathy was separated from stable hyperthyroidism.

RNA transcripts provided the source from which TCR beta CDR3 regions were amplified. The HTBI primer set was used in a first-round RT-PCR of the TCR CDR3. Each CDR3 protein gets one entry after TCRdb re-called the multiplex PCR reads with MiXCR. This table holds more than 500,000 distinct CDR3 sequences, about 46% found once. The CDR3 runs to 13 residues. The germline gives CDR1 SGDLS, CDR2 YYNGEE. This clonotype was found many times. Its matching antigen is unknown. One end of the junction is discordant with germline, which a read error may explain. Uncontrolled infection, other autoimmune disease, pregnancy or lactation led to exclusion. Based on clinical symptoms, serum thyroxine and TRAb, thyroid ultrasound and orbital computed tomography, diagnoses were reached.

The TCR originated in an adult woman with Graves' disease, either hyperthyroidism or ophthalmopathy (not recorded which). The sample taken for sequencing was peripheral blood or thyroid tissue (not recorded which). V gene TRBV9 combines with J gene TRBJ2-2, with D perhaps matching TRBD2 (5 bases). Here the CDR3 reads CASTVEGAGELFF. DNA for the CDR3: TGTGCCAGCACCGTAGAGGGTGCCGGGGAGCTGTTTTTT.